The clone carrying this TCR beta chain was found a few times. What it binds is not known. Sequenced material consisted of expressed TCRB transcripts (all of the isolated RNA was reverse transcribed). The repertoire was sequenced with immunoSEQ multiplex PCR; TCRdb's copy has only in-frame clones and lacks some. The table lists around 650,000 clones, roughly an eighth of them singletons. This specimen comes from a study of beta chain features in type 1 diabetes. Study-wide findings and caveats: TCRB CDR3s from Type 1 diabetes patients were moderately but significantly shorter in all four CD4+ subsets.

The source is a man younger than 45 with type 1 diabetes. Sequenced: naive CD4+ T cells from blood.

Here the CDR3 DNA reads TGTGCCAGCAGCTCAGTGGGGACAGCGAGAGTTTCCTACGAGCAGTACTTC. The encoded protein is CASSSVGTARVSYEQYF. This chain uses TRBV7-9 with TRBJ2-7; TRBD1 matches 7 bases. This CDR3 spans 17 amino acids. Losses at the gene ends were 4 bases for V and 1 base for J; bases not matched to a gene: 13. Germline CDR1 SEHNR, CDR2 FQNEAQ (reference sequence). The full variable domain, with the rest looked up from reference TRBV7-9 and TRBJ2-7, is DTGVSQNPRHKITKRGQNVTFRCDPISEHNRLYWYRQTLGQGPEFLTYFQNEAQLEKSRLLSDRFSAERPKGSFSTLEIQRTEQGDSAMYLCASSSVGTARVSYEQYFGPGTRLTVT.